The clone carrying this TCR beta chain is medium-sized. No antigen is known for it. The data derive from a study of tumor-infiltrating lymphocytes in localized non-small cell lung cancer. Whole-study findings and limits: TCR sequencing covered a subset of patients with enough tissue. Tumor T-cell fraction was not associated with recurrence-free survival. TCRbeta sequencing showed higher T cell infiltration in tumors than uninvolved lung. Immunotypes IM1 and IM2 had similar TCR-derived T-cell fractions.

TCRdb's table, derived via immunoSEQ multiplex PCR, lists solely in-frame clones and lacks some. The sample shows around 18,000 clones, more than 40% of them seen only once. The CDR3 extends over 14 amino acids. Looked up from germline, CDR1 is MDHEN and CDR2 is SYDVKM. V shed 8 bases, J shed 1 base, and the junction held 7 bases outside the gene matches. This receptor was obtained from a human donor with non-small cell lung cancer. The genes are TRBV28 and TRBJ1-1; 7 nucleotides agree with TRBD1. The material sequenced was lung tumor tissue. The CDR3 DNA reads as TGTGCCAGCTCTGAGGACAGGAAGAACACTGAAGCTTTCTTT. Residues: CASSEDRKNTEAFF.